A selection of T cell receptor beta chains follows, all from one sample in a study of blood T cell repertoires in COVID-19. Profiled with immunoSEQ multiplex PCR; TCRdb holds only in-frame clones, not every one. Here the sample spans fewer than 350,000 clones, 80% to 95% being singletons. Sample: peripheral blood. The receptor set was obtained from a woman aged 25 to 39 with COVID-19, enrolled during active disease. Each CDR3 is given with its conserved first and last residue. A D gene is named only where the DNA matches it firmly. Clone size is stated in some rows and not others, as once, few, many or a class when expanded.

d_call: -; clone_size: -; j_call: TRBJ2-4; v_call: TRBV7-9; cdr3_aa: CASSETSSAKNIQYF; cdr3_nt: TGTGCCAGCAGCGAAACTAGCTCAGCCAAAAACATTCAGTACTTC
d_call: -; clone_size: -; j_call: TRBJ1-3; v_call: TRBV18; cdr3_aa: CASSPKRGPTQGAGNTIYF; cdr3_nt: TGTGCCAGCTCCCCAAAGAGAGGCCCCACCCAGGGTGCTGGAAACACCATATATTTT
d_call: TRBD2; clone_size: -; j_call: TRBJ2-7; v_call: TRBV4-3; cdr3_aa: CASSQGLADYEQYF; cdr3_nt: TGCGCCAGCAGCCAAGGACTAGCGGACTACGAGCAGTACTTC
d_call: TRBD2; clone_size: -; j_call: TRBJ2-3; v_call: TRBV18; cdr3_aa: CASSEGLAGGTDTQYF; cdr3_nt: TGTGCCAGCTCAGAGGGACTAGCGGGAGGCACAGATACGCAGTATTTT
d_call: -; clone_size: -; j_call: TRBJ2-3; v_call: TRBV5-1; cdr3_aa: CASSSETADTQYF; cdr3_nt: TGCGCCAGCAGCTCAGAGACAGCGGATACGCAGTATTTT
d_call: -; clone_size: -; j_call: TRBJ1-2; v_call: TRBV18; cdr3_aa: CASSPQGNDGYTF; cdr3_nt: TGTGCCAGCTCACCACAGGGGAACGATGGCTACACCTTC
d_call: -; clone_size: once; j_call: TRBJ2-1; v_call: TRBV19; cdr3_aa: CASSIGGPYLNEQFF; cdr3_nt: TGTGCCAGTAGTATAGGGGGGCCCTATCTCAATGAGCAGTTCTTC
d_call: -; clone_size: -; j_call: TRBJ2-1; v_call: TRBV7-2; cdr3_aa: CASSSVRVLGNEQFF; cdr3_nt: TGTGCCAGCAGCTCGGTCCGGGTCCTGGGCAATGAGCAGTTCTTC
d_call: -; clone_size: -; j_call: TRBJ1-2; v_call: TRBV3-1/TRBV3-2; cdr3_aa: CASSQAVGGHYGYTF; cdr3_nt: TGTGCCAGCAGCCAAGCGGTGGGGGGTCACTATGGCTACACCTTC
d_call: TRBD1; clone_size: -; j_call: TRBJ1-1; v_call: TRBV4-1; cdr3_aa: CASSTGQVLNTEAFF; cdr3_nt: TGCGCCAGCAGCACCGGACAGGTGTTGAACACTGAAGCTTTCTTT
d_call: -; clone_size: -; j_call: TRBJ1-1; v_call: TRBV5-1; cdr3_aa: CASNPSGANTEAFF; cdr3_nt: TGCGCCAGCAATCCTTCAGGGGCGAACACTGAAGCTTTCTTT
d_call: TRBD2; clone_size: once; j_call: TRBJ2-7; v_call: TRBV7-8; cdr3_aa: CASSATGTRGYEQYF; cdr3_nt: TGTGCCAGCAGCGCAACCGGGACTAGGGGCTACGAGCAGTACTTC
d_call: -; clone_size: -; j_call: TRBJ2-7; v_call: TRBV28; cdr3_aa: CASTLPGSPSYEQYF; cdr3_nt: TGTGCCAGCACCCTCCCCGGGAGCCCATCCTACGAGCAGTACTTC